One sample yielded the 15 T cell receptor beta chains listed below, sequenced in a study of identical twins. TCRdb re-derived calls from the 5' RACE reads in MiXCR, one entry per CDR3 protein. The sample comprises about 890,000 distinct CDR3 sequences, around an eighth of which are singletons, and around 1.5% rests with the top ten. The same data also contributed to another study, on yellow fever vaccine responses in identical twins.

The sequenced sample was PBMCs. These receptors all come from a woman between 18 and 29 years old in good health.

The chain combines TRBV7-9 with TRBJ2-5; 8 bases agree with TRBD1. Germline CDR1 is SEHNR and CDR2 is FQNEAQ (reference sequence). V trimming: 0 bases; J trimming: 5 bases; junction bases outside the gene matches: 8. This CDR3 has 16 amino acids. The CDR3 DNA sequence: TGTGCCAGCAGCTTAGCCAGGGGGCAGCGCCGGGAGACCCAGTACTTC. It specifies CASSLARGQRRETQYF.

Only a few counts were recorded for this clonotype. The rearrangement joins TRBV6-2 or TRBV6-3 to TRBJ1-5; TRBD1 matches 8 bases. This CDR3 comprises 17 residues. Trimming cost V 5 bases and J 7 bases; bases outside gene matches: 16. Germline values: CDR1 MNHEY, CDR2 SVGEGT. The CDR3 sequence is CASSHGSRTGQGQPQHF. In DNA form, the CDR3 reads TGTGCCAGCAGTCACGGATCGAGGACAGGGCAGGGACAGCCCCAGCATTTT.

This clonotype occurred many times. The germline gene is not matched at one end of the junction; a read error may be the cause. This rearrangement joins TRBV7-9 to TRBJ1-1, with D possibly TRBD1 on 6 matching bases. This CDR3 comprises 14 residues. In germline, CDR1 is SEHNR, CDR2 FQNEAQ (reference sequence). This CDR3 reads CASSLGGVNTEAFF. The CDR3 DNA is TGTGCCAGCAGTTTAGGGGGGGTGAACACTGAAGCTTTCTTT.

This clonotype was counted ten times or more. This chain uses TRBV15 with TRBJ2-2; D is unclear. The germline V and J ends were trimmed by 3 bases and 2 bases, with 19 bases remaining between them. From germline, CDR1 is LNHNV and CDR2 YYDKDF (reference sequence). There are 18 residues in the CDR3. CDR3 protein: CATSSSLFFPVNTGELFF. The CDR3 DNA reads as TGTGCCACCAGCAGTTCCCTCTTTTTTCCTGTAAACACCGGGGAGCTGTTTTTT. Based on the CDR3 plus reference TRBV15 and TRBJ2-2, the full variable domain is DAMVIQNPRYQVTQFGKPVTLSCSQTLNHNVMYWYQQKSSQAPKLLFHYYDKDFNNEADTPDNFQSRRPNTSFCFLDIRSPGLGDTAMYLCATSSSLFFPVNTGELFFGEGSRLTVL.

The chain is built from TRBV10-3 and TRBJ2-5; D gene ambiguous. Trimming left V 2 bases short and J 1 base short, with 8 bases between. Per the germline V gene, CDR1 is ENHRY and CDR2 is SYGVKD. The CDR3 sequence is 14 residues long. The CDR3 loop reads CAISETLRQETQYF. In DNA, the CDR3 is TGTGCCATCAGTGAGACGCTGCGCCAAGAGACCCAGTACTTC.

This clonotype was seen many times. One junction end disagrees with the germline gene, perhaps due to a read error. The CDR3 here is CASSLPGLNTEAFF. Here the CDR3 DNA reads TGTGCCAGCAGTTTACCGGGTCTGAACACTGAAGCTTTCTTT. V usage is TRBV5-1 and J usage is TRBJ1-1; no clear D. This CDR3 has 14 amino acids. From germline, CDR1 is SGHRS and CDR2 YFSETQ.

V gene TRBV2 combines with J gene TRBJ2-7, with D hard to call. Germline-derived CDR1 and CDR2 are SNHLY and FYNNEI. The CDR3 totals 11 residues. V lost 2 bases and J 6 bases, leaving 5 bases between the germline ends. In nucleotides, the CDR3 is TGTGCCAGCAGTGAAACGGGCGAGCAGTACGTC. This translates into CASSETGEQYV.

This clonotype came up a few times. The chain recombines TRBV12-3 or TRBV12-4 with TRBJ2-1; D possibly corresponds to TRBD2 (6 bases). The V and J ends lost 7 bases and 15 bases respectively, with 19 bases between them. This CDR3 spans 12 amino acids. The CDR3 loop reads CASTLIPGVLFF. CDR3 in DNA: TGTGCCAGCACCCTAATTCCGGGGGTTCTGTTCTTC.

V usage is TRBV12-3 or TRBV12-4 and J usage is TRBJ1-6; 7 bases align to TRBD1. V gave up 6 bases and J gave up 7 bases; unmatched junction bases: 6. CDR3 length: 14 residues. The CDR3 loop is CASRKGQVNSPLHF. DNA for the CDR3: TGTGCCAGCAGGAAAGGACAGGTGAATTCACCCCTCCACTTT.

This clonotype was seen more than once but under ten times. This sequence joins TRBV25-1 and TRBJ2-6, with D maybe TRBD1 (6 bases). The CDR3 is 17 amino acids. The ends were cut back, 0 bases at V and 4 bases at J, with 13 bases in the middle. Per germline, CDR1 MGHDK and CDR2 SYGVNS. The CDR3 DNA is TGTGCCAGCAGTGAATATAACAGGGCGGCGGGGGCCAACGTCCTGACTTTC. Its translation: CASSEYNRAAGANVLTF.

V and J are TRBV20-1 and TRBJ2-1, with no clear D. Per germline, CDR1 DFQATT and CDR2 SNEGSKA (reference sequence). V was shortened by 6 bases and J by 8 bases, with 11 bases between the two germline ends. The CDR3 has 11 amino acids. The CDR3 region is CSAVRGDEQFF. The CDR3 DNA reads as TGCAGTGCAGTTCGAGGCGATGAGCAGTTCTTC.

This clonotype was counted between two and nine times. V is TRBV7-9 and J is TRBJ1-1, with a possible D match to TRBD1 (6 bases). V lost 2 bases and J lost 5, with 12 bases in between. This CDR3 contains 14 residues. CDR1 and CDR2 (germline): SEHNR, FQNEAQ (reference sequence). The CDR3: CASSLRGAGTEAFF. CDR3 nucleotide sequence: TGTGCCAGCAGCTTACGGGGGGCAGGGACTGAAGCTTTCTTT.

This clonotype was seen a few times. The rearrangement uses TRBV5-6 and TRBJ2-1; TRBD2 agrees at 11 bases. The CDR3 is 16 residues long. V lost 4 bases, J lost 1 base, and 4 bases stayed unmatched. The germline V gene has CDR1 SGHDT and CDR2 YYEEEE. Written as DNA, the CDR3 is TGTGCCAGCAGCATACTAGCGGGAGAGTCCTACAATGAGCAGTTCTTC. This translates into CASSILAGESYNEQFF. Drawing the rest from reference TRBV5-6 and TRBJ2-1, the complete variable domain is DAGVTQSPTHLIKTRGQQVTLRCSPKSGHDTVSWYQQALGQGPQFIFQYYEEEERQRGNFPDRFSGHQFPNYSSELNVNALLLGDSALYLCASSILAGESYNEQFFGPGTRLTVL.

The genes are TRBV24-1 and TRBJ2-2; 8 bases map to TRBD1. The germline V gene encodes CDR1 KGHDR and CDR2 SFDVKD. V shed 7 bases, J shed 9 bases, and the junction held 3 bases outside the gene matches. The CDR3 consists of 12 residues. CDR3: CATSDRGWELFF. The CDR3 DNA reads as TGTGCCACCAGCGACAGGGGCTGGGAGCTGTTTTTT.

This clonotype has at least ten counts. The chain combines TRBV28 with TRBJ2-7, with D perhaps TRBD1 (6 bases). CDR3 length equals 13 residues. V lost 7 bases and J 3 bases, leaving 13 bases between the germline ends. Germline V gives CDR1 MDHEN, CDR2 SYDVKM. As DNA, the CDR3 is TGTGCCAGCACCAAAACAGGGTACTACGAGCAGTACTTC. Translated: CASTKTGYYEQYF.